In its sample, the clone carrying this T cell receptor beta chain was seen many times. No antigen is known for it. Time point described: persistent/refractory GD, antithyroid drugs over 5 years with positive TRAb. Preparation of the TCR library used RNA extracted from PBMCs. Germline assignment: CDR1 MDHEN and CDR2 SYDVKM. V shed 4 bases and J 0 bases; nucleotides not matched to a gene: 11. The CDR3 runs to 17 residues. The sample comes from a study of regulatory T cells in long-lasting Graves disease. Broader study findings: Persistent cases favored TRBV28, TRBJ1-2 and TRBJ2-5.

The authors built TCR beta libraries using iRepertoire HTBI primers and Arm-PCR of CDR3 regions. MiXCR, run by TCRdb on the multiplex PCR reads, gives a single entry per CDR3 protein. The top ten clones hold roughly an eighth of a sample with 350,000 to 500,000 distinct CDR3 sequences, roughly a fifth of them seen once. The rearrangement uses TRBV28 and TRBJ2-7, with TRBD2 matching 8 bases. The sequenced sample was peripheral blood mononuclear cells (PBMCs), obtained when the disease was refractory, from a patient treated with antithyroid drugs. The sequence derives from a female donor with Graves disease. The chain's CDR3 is CASSYPSLAGGSYEQYF. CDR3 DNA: TGTGCCAGCAGTTACCCCTCTCTCGCGGGAGGCTCCTACGAGCAGTACTTC.